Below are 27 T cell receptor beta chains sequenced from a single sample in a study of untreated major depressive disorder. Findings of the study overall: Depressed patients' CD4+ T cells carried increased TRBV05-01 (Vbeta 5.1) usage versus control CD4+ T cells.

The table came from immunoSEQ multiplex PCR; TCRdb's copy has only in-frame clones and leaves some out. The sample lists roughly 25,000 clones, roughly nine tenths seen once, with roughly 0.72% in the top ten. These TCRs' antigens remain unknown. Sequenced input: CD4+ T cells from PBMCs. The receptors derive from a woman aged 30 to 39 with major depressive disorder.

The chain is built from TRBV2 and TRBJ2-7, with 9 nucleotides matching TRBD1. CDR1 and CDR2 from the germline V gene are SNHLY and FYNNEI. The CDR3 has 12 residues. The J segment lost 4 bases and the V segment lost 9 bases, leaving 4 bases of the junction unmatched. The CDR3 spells CASGTGFYEQYF. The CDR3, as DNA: TGTGCCAGTGGGACAGGGTTTTACGAGCAGTACTTC. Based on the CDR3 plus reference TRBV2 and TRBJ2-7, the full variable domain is EPEVTQTPSHQVTQMGQEVILRCVPISNHLYFYWYRQILGQKVEFLVSFYNNEISEKSEIFDDQFSVERPDGSNFTLKIRSTKLEDSAMYFCASGTGFYEQYFGPGTRLTVT.

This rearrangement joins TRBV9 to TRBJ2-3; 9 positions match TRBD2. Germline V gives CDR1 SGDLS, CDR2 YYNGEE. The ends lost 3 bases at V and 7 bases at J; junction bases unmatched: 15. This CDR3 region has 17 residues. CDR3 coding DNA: TGTGCCAGCAGCGAGGTCGGTTTGGGACTAGCCCCATATACGCAGTATTTT. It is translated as CASSEVGLGLAPYTQYF.

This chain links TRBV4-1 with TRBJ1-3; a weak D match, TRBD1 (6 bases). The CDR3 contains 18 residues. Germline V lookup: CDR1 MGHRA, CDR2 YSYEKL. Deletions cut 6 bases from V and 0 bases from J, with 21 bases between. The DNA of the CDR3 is TGCGCCAGCAGACAACTACAGGGACCGCAGAGCTCTGGAAACACCATATATTTT. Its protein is CASRQLQGPQSSGNTIYF.

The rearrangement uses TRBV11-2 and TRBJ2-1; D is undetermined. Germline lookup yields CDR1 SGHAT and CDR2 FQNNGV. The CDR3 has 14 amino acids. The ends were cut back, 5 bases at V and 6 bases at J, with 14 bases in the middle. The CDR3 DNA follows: TGTGCCAGCAGCGTTTTGAGCAGCCCCAATGAGCAGTTCTTC. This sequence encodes CASSVLSSPNEQFF.

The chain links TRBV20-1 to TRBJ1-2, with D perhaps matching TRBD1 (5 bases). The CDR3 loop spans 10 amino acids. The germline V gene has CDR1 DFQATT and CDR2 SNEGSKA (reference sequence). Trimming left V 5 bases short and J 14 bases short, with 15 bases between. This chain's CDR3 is CSAGGLSRTF. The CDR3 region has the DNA TGCAGTGCTGGGGGACTCTCTCGAACCTTC.

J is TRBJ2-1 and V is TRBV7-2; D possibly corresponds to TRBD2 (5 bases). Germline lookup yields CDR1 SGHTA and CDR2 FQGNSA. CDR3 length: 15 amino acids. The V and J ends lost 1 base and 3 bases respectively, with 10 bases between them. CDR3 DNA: TGTGCCAGCAGCTTAGGGACTCCCTACTACAATGAGCAGTTCTTC. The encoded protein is CASSLGTPYYNEQFF.

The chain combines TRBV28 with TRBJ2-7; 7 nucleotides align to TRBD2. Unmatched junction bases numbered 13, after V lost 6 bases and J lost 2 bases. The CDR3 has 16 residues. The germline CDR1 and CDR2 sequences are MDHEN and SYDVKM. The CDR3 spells CASSPPLGGTTYEQYF. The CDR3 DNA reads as TGTGCCAGCAGCCCTCCCCTCGGGGGGACTACCTACGAGCAGTACTTC. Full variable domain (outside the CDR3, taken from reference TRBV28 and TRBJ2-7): DVKVTQSSRYLVKRTGEKVFLECVQDMDHENMFWYRQDPGLGLRLIYFSYDVKMKEKGDIPEGYSVSREKKERFSLILESASTNQTSMYLCASSPPLGGTTYEQYFGPGTRLTVT.

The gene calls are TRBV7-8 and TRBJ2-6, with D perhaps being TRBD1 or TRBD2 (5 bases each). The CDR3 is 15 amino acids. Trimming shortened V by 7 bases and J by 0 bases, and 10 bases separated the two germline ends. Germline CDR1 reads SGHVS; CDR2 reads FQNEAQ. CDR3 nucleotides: TGTGCCAGCACCGCTGGGACCTCTGGGGCCAACGTCCTGACTTTC. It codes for CASTAGTSGANVLTF.

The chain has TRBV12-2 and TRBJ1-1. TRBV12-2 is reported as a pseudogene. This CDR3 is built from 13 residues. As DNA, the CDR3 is TGTGCAAGTCGCTTATTGAGGGGCACTGAAGCTTTCTTT. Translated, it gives CASRLLRGTEAFF.

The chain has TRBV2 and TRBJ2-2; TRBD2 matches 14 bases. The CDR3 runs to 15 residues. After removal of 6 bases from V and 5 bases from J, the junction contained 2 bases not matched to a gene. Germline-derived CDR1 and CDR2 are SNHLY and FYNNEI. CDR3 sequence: CASRGLAGVTGELFF. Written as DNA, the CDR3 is TGTGCCAGCAGGGGACTAGCGGGGGTTACCGGGGAGCTGTTTTTT.

The CDR3 here is CASSLGWANEQYF. CDR3 bases: TGTGCCAGCAGCTTAGGCTGGGCCAACGAGCAGTACTTC. The chain links TRBV7-2 to TRBJ2-7, with unresolved D. This CDR3 is 13 amino acids long. CDR1 and CDR2 (germline): SGHTA, FQGNSA. Trimming shortened V by 1 base and J by 5 bases, and 9 bases separated the two germline ends.

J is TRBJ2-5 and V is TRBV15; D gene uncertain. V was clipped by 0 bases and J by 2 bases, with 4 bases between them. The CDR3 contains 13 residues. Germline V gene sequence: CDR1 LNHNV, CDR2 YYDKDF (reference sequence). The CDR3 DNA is TGTGCCACCAGCAGAGATCCTCAAGAGACCCAGTACTTC. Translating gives CATSRDPQETQYF.

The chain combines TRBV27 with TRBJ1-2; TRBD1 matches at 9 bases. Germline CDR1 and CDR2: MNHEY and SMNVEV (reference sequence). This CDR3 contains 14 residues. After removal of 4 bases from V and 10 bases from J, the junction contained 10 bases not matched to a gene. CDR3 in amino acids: CASSSSGQGSVYTF. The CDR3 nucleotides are TGTGCCAGCAGTTCCTCCGGACAGGGGAGCGTCTACACCTTC.

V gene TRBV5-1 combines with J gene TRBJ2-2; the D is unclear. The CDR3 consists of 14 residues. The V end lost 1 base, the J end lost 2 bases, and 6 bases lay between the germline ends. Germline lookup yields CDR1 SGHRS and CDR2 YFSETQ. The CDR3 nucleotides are TGCGCCAGCAGCTTGTACGGAAACACCGGGGAGCTGTTTTTT. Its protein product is CASSLYGNTGELFF.

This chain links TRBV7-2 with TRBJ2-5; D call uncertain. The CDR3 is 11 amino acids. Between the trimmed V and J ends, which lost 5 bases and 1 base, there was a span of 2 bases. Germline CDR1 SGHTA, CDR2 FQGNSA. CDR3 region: CASSRQETQYF. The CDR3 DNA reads TGTGCCAGCAGCCGCCAAGAGACCCAGTACTTC.

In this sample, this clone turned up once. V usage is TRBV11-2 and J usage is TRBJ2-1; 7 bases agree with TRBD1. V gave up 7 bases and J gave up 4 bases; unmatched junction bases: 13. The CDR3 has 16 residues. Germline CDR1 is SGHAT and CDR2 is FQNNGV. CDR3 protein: CASTDIYRDSYNEQFF. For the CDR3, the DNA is TGTGCCAGCACCGACATTTACCGGGACAGTTACAATGAGCAGTTCTTC.

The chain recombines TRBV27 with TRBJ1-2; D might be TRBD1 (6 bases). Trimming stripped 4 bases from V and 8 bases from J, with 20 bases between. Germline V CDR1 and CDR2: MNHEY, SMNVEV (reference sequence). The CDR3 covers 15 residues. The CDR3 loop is CASSYQVDSHGGYTF. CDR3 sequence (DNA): TGTGCCAGCAGTTATCAGGTGGACAGCCACGGGGGCTACACCTTC.

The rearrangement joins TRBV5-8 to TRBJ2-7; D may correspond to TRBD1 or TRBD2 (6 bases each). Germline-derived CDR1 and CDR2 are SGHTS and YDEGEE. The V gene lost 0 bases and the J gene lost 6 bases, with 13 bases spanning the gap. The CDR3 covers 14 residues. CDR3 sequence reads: CASSLVFGGGEQYF. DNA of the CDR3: TGTGCCAGCAGCTTGGTTTTCGGGGGCGGCGAGCAGTACTTC.

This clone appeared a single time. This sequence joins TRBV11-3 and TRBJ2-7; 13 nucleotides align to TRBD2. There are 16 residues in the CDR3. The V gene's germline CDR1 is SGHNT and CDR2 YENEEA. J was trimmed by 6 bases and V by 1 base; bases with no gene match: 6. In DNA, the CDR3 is TGTGCCAGCAGCTTAGGAGGACTAGCGGGAGAGGTCGAGCAGTACTTC. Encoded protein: CASSLGGLAGEVEQYF.

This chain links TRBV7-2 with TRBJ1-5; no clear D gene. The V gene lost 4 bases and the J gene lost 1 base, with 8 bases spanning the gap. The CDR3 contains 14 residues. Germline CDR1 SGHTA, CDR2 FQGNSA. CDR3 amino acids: CASSSQGSNQPQHF. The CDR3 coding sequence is TGTGCCAGCAGCTCTCAAGGAAGCAATCAGCCCCAGCATTTT.

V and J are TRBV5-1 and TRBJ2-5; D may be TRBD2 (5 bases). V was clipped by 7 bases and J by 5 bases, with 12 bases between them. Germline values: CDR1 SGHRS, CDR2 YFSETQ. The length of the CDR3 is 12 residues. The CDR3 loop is CASRAGRETQYF. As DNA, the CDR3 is TGCGCCAGCCGGGCGGGTAGGGAGACCCAGTACTTC.

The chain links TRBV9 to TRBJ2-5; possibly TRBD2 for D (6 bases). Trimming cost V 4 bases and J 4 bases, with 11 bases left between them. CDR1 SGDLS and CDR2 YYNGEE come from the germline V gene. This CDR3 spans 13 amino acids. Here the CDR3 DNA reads TGTGCCAGCAGCTCTCGGGACTTAGAGACCCAGTACTTC. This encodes CASSSRDLETQYF.

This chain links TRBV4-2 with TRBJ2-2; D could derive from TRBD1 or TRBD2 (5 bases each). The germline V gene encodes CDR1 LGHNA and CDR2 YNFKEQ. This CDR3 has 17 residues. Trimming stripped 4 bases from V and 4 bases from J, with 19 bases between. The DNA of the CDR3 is TGTGCCAGCAGCCCGTATATAGCAGGGACGAGCACCGGGGAGCTGTTTTTT. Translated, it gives CASSPYIAGTSTGELFF.

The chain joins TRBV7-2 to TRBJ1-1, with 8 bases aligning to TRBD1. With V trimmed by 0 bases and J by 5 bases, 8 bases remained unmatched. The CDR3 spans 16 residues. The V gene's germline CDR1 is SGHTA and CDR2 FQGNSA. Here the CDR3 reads CASSLAQGARETEAFF. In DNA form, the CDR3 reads TGTGCCAGCAGCTTAGCCCAGGGGGCTCGAGAAACTGAAGCTTTCTTT.

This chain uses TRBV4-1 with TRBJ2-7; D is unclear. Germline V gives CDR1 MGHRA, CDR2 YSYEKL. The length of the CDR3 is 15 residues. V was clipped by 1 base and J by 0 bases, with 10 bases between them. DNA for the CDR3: TGCGCCAGCAGCCAAGGGCCTCCCCCCTCCTACGAGCAGTACTTC. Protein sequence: CASSQGPPPSYEQYF.

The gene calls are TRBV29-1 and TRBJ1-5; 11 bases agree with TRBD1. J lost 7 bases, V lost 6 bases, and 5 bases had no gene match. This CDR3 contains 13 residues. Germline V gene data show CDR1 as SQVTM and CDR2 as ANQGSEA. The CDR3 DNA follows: TGCAGCGTCACCGGGACAGGGGGACAGCCCCAGCATTTT. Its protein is CSVTGTGGQPQHF. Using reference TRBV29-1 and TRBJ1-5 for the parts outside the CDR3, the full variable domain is SAVISQKPSRDICQRGTSLTIQCQVDSQVTMMFWYRQQPGQSLTLIATANQGSEATYESGFVIDKFPISRPNLTFSTLTVSNMSPEDSSIYLCSVTGTGGQPQHFGDGTRLSIL.

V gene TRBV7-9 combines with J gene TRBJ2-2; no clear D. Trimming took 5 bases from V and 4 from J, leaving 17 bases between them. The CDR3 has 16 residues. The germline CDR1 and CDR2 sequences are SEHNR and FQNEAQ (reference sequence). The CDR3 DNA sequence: TGTGCCAGCAGCCTTCGGGCAGCCCCACCCACCGGGGAGCTGTTTTTT. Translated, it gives CASSLRAAPPTGELFF.